This T cell receptor beta chain was profiled in a study of radiation and T cells in renal cell carcinoma. This clone was recorded a few times. CDR1 is LGHNA, CDR2 YNFKEQ, per germline. V was trimmed by 0 bases and J by 5 bases, leaving 10 bases between them. The CDR3 contains 15 residues. Generated by immunoSEQ multiplex PCR, the TCRdb table keeps only in-frame clones and is missing some. The sample includes about 140,000 clones, about 86% of them seen just once. Time point meaning: blood 4 weeks post-SBRT, at nephrectomy. Documented treatment: 15 Gy SBRT to primary tumor, nephrectomy 4 weeks later. This renal cell carcinoma was of the clear cell type.

V and J are TRBV4-2 and TRBJ2-2, with no clear D. The sample was blood, taken from a patient whose treatment included radiotherapy and nephrectomy. The sequence derives from a woman between 50 and 59 years old with renal cell carcinoma. CDR3 amino acids: CASSQEGIVTGELFF. Here the CDR3 DNA reads TGTGCCAGCAGCCAAGAGGGTATTGTTACCGGGGAGCTGTTTTTT.